The 2 T cell receptor beta chains presented below share a single source sample, sequenced in a study of identical twins. One entry per CDR3 protein, called by TCRdb with MiXCR from the 5' RACE reads. The sample lists a few hundred thousand distinct CDR3 sequences, 20% to 25% occurring once. The sample was also reused in another study, on T cells expressing NK-cell markers.

The sample consisted of CD4+ T cells sorted from blood. Receptors were obtained from a woman under 30 in good health.

This clonotype was seen repeatedly, ten times or more. The rearrangement uses TRBV28 and TRBJ2-7, with D hard to call. Germline lookup yields CDR1 MDHEN and CDR2 SYDVKM. This CDR3 is 16 amino acids long. V shed 2 bases and J shed 2 bases, with 16 bases lying between them. This chain's CDR3 is CASSLPFVNGPYEQYF. In nucleotides, the CDR3 is TGTGCCAGCAGTTTACCGTTCGTTAACGGACCCTACGAGCAGTACTTC.

CDR3 protein: CASSPDLGYGYTF. The CDR3 bases are TGTGCCAGCAGCCCTGACCTGGGGTATGGCTACACCTTC. V usage is TRBV7-9 and J usage is TRBJ1-2; D ambiguous. This CDR3 has 13 amino acids. The V gene's germline CDR1 is SEHNR and CDR2 FQNEAQ (reference sequence). Between the trimmed V and J ends, which lost 5 bases and 5 bases, there was a span of 12 bases.